This T cell receptor (beta chain) emerged from a study of blood T cell repertoires in COVID-19. Overall study context: Samples representing acute and convalescent COVID-19 were sourced from the United States, Italy and Spain.

This clone was found once. The junction departs from the called germline gene at one end, perhaps through a read error. Per the authors' pipeline: Cell counts per sample came from amplifying reference gene primers. TCRdb's table, derived via immunoSEQ multiplex PCR, lists solely in-frame clones and lacks some. That table furnishes V, J and clone size, whereas the DNA furnished D and trimming. The sample yields 150,000 to 200,000 clones, roughly 93% seen once. This CDR3 comprises 14 residues. Per the germline V gene, CDR1 is GTSNPN and CDR2 is SVGIG (reference sequence). The J gene is TRBJ1-4, the V gene TRBV30, with unresolved D. Sequencing was performed on peripheral blood. The source is a man younger than 30 with COVID-19, enrolled during active disease. CDR3 in DNA: TGTGCCTGGAGGGAGTGGAGTTATAAAGAAAAACTGCTTTTT. Amino acids: CAWREWSYKEKLLF.